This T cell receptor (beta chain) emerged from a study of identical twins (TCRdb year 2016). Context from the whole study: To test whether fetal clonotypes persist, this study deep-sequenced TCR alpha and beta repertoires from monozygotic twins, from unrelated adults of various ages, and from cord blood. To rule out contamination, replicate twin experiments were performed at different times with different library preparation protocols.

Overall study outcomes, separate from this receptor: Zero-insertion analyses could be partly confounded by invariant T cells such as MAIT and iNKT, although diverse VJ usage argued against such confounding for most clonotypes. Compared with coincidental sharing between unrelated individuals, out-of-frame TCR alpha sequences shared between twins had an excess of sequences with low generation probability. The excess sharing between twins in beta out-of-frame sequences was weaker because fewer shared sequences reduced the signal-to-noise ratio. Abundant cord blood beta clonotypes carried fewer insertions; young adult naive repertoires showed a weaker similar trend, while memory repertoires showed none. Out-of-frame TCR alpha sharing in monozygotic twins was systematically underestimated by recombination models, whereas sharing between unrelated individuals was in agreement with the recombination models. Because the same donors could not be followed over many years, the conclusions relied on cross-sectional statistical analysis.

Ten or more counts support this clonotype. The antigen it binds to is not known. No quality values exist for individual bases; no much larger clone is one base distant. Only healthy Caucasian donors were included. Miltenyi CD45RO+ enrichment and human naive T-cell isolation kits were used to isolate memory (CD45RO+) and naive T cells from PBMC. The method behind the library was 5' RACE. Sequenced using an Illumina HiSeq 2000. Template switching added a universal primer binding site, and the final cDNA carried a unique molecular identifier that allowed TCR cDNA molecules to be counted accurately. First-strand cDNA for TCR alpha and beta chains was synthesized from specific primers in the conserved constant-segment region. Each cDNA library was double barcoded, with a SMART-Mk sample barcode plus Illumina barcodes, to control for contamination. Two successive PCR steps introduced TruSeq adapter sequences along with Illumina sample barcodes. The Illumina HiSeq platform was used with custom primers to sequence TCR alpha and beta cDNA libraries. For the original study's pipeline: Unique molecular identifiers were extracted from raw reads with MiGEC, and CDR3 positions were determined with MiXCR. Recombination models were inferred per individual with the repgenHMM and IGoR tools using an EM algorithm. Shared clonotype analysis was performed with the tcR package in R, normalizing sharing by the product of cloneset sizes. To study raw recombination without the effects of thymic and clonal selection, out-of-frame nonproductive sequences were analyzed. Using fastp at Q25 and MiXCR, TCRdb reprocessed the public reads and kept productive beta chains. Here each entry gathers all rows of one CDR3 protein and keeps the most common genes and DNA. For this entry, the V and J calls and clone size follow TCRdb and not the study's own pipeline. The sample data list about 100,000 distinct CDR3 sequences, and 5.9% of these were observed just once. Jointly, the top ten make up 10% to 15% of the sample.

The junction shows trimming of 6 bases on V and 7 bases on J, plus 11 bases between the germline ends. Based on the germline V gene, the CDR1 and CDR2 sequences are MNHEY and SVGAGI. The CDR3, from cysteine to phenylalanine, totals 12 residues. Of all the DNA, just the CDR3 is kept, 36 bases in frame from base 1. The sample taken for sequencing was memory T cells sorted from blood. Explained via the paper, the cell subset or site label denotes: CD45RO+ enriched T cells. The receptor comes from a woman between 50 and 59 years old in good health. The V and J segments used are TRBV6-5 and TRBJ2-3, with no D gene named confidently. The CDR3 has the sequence CASSSRSNTQYF. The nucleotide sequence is TGTGCCAGCAGCTCGCGATCAAATACGCAGTATTTT.